This TCR beta chain is from a study of T cell responses to AZD1222 COVID-19 vaccine. The repertoire was sequenced with immunoSEQ multiplex PCR; TCRdb's copy has only in-frame clones and lacks some. The sample has approximately 160,000 clones, 90% to 95% seen once. The ends were cut back, 4 bases at V and 1 base at J, with 11 bases in the middle. This CDR3 has 14 residues. Germline V gives CDR1 SGHTA, CDR2 FQGNSA. Whole-study findings and limits: Repertoires were obtained solely post-peak T cell response.

With respect to this clone: No antigen is known for it.

Sequenced material: peripheral blood, taken on day 0 of AZD1222 vaccination. The chain combines TRBV7-2 with TRBJ2-7, with D perhaps matching TRBD1 (5 bases). This sequence originates from an adult in good health. The CDR3 is CASSSRVDSYEQYF. Here the CDR3 DNA reads TGTGCCAGCAGCTCCAGGGTGGATTCCTACGAGCAGTACTTC.